This is a list of T cell receptor beta chains from one sample in a study of cytotoxic CD8 clonotypes in ibrutinib-treated CLL. Assay used: immunoSEQ multiplex PCR; TCRdb lists only in-frame clones, some missing. Of approximately 100,000 clones in the sample, under 70% are singletons; the top ten hold roughly 35%. This material consisted of PBMCs, taken after 24 months of ibrutinib treatment. These receptors were obtained from a human donor with chronic lymphocytic leukemia. The conserved cysteine and the conserved F or W are not part of the CDR3 here. D genes are given only for firm matches.

CDR3: ASSLRGVNTEAF; J: TRBJ1-1; D: .; V: TRBV11-2
CDR3: ASSSQGWDGELF; J: TRBJ2-2; D: .; V: TRBV25-1
CDR3: AISESGAMGTDTQY; J: TRBJ2-3; D: .; V: TRBV10-3
CDR3: ASSRPYYEQY; J: TRBJ2-7; D: .; V: TRBV7-2
CDR3: ASSLRGQQYGYT; J: TRBJ1-2; D: TRBD1; V: TRBV11-2
CDR3: ASSLGRDRYNEQF; J: TRBJ2-1; D: TRBD1; V: TRBV28
CDR3: ASSAGLAGVGGEQY; J: TRBJ2-7; D: TRBD2; V: TRBV13
CDR3: ASSETSGGTDTQY; J: TRBJ2-3; D: TRBD2; V: TRBV6-4
CDR3: SAGRSDTQY; J: TRBJ2-3; D: .; V: TRBV20-1
CDR3: ATSRDRARSGAEQF; J: TRBJ2-1; D: .; V: TRBV15
CDR3: ASSEQGAGETQY; J: TRBJ2-5; D: .; V: TRBV7-3
CDR3: ASSVGRDKFRNTEAF; J: TRBJ1-1; D: .; V: TRBV9
CDR3: ASSPQRAVDTQY; J: TRBJ2-3; D: .; V: TRBV2
CDR3: ASSLGGGAVDTQY; J: TRBJ2-3; D: TRBD2; V: TRBV27
CDR3: AWENSYGYT; J: TRBJ1-2; D: .; V: TRBV30
CDR3: ASSEQVNEQF; J: TRBJ2-1; D: .; V: TRBV6-1
CDR3: ATSGLQGQGSYNEQF; J: TRBJ2-1; D: TRBD1; V: TRBV15
CDR3: AISESGGAYEQY; J: TRBJ2-7; D: TRBD2; V: TRBV6-5
CDR3: ASSLGLAGSTDTQY; J: TRBJ2-3; D: TRBD2; V: TRBV5-1
CDR3: ASSLDRSAYEQY; J: TRBJ2-7; D: .; V: TRBV7-2
CDR3: ASSPGAFGEQY; J: TRBJ2-7; D: .; V: TRBV9
CDR3: ASSLGLGDSEQY; J: TRBJ2-7; D: .; V: TRBV5-1
CDR3: AWRIPGQGYGYT; J: TRBJ1-2; D: TRBD1; V: TRBV30
CDR3: ASSAWTGLSEAF; J: TRBJ1-1; D: TRBD1; V: TRBV7-8
CDR3: ASSIGYEQY; J: TRBJ2-7; D: .; V: TRBV19
CDR3: ASGPGQGGYEQY; J: TRBJ2-7; D: TRBD1; V: TRBV6-1
CDR3: ASRSGQANTQY; J: TRBJ2-3; D: TRBD1; V: TRBV25-1
CDR3: ASSPLGQGAETQY; J: TRBJ2-5; D: TRBD1; V: TRBV18
CDR3: ASSPRLEAGLAGGEQY; J: TRBJ2-7; D: TRBD2; V: TRBV7-9
CDR3: AWNRRGTGTEAF; J: TRBJ1-1; D: .; V: TRBV30
CDR3: ASSWGQALQPQH; J: TRBJ1-5; D: TRBD1; V: TRBV28
CDR3: ASSLGTAAGGTQY; J: TRBJ2-5; D: .; V: TRBV7-8
CDR3: SIPGTGHKFGGYT; J: TRBJ1-2; D: TRBD1; V: TRBV29-1
CDR3: ASSLATGGLPYEQY; J: TRBJ2-7; D: TRBD1; V: TRBV5-4
CDR3: AWSSPGVGTGELF; J: TRBJ2-2; D: .; V: TRBV30
CDR3: AWRRDLGGNTIY; J: TRBJ1-3; D: .; V: TRBV30
CDR3: ASARALEKLF; J: TRBJ1-4; D: .; V: TRBV2
CDR3: ASLDRGGEKLF; J: TRBJ1-4; D: TRBD1; V: TRBV11-3
CDR3: ASSPDRVGEQY; J: TRBJ2-7; D: TRBD1; V: TRBV19
CDR3: ASSRDREETQY; J: TRBJ2-5; D: TRBD1; V: TRBV5-4